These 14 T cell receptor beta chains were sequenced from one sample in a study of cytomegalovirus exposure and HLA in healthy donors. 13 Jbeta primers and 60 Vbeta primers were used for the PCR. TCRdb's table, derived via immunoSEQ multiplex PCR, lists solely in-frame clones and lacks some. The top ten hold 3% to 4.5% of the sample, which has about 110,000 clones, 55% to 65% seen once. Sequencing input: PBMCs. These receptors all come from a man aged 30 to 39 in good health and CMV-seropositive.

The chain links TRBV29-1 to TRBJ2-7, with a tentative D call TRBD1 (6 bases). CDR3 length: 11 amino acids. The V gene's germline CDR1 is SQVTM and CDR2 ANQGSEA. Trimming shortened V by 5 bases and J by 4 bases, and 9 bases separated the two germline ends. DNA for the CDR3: TGCAGCGTTAGACAGGATTACGAGCAGTACTTC. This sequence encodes CSVRQDYEQYF.

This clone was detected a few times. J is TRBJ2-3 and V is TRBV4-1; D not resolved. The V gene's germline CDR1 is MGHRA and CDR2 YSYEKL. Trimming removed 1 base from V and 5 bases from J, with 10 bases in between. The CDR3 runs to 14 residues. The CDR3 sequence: CASSQVRGLDTQYF. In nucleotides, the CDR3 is TGCGCCAGCAGCCAAGTTAGAGGTTTAGATACGCAGTATTTT.

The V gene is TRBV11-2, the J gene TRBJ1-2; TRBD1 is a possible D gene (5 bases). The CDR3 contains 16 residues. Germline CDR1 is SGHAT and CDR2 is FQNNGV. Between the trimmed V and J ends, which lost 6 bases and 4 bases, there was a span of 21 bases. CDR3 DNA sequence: TGTGCCAGCAGTCTAGGCGTAACAGGCGGATTCTATGGCTACACCTTC. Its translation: CASSLGVTGGFYGYTF.

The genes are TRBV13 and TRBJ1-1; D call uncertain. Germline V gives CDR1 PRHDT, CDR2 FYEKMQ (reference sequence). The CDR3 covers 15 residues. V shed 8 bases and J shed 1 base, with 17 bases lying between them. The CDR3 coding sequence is TGTGCCAGCCATAAAGCGGCTAGGGCGAACACTGAAGCTTTCTTT. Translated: CASHKAARANTEAFF.

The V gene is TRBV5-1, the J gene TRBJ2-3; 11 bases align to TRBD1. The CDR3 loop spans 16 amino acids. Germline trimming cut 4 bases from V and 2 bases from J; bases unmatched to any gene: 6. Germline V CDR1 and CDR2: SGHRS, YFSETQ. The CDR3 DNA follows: TGCGCCAGCAGCCGAGGACAGGGGGCCATCACAGATACGCAGTATTTT. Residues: CASSRGQGAITDTQYF.

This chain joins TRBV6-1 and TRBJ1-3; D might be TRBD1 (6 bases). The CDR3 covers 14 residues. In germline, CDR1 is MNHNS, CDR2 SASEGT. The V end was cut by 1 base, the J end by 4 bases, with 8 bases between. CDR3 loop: CASSEDRAGNTIYF. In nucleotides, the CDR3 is TGTGCCAGCAGTGAAGACAGGGCCGGAAACACCATATATTTT.

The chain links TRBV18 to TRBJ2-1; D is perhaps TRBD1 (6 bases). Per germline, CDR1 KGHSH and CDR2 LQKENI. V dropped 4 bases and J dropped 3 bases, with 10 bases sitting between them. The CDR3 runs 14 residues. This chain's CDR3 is CASSLKQGYNEQFF. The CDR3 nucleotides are TGTGCCAGCTCACTTAAACAGGGCTACAATGAGCAGTTCTTC.

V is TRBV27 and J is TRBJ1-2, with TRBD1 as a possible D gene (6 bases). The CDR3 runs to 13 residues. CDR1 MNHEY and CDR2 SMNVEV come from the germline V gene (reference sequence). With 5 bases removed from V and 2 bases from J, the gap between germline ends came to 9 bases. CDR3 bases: TGTGCCAGCAGTATTCAGGGGAACTATGGCTACACCTTC. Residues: CASSIQGNYGYTF.

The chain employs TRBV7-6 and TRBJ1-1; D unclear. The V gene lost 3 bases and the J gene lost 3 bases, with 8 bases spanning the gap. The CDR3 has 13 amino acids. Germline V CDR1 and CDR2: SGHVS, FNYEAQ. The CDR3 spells CASSLGGDTEAFF. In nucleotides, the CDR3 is TGTGCCAGCAGCTTGGGTGGAGACACTGAAGCTTTCTTT.

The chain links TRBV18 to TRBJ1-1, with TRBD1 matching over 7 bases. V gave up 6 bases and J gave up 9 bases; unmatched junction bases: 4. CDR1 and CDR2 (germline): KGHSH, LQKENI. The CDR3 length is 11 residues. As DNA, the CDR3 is TGTGCCAGCTCCAGGGGGATACAAGCTTTCTTT. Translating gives CASSRGIQAFF.

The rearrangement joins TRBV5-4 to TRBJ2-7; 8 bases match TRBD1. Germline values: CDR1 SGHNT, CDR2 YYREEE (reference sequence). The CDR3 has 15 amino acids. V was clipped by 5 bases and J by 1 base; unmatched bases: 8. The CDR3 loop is CASRYDRGGSYEQYF. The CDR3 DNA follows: TGTGCCAGCAGATATGACAGGGGCGGGTCCTACGAGCAGTACTTC.

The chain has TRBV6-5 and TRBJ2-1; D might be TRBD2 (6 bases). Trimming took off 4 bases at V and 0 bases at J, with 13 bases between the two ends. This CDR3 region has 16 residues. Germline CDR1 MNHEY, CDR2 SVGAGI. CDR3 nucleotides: TGTGCCAGCAGTTTCGGAGGGTTGAGCTCCTACAATGAGCAGTTCTTC. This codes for CASSFGGLSSYNEQFF.

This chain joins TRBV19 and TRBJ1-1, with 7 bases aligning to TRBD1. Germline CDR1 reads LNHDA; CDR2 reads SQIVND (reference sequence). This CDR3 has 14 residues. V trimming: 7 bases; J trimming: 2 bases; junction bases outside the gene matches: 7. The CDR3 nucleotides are TGTGCCAGTAAAATGGGACAGTTAAACACTGAAGCTTTCTTT. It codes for CASKMGQLNTEAFF.

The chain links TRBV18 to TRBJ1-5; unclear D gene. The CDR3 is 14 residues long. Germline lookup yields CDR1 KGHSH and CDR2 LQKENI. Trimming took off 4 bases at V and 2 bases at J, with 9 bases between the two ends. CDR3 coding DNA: TGTGCCAGCTCACTCAGCGTGGGCAATCAGCCCCAGCATTTT. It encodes CASSLSVGNQPQHF.